Presented here are 29 T cell receptor beta chains from one specimen sequenced in a study of cytomegalovirus exposure and HLA in healthy donors. It was with 60 Vbeta and 13 Jbeta primers that the PCR ran. Measured with immunoSEQ multiplex PCR; TCRdb has only the in-frame clones, and not every one. The sample holds 150,000 to 200,000 clones, roughly 71% seen once. Sequencing was done on a sample of PBMCs. Receptors originate from a male donor in good health and CMV-seropositive.

The V and J genes are TRBV30 and TRBJ1-1, with D unresolved. Germline loops: CDR1 GTSNPN, CDR2 SVGIG (reference sequence). V was cut by 2 bases and J by 0 bases, with 10 bases left in between. This CDR3 has 14 residues. The CDR3: CAWSWSLMNTEAFF. CDR3 nucleotides: TGTGCCTGGAGTTGGAGTCTAATGAACACTGAAGCTTTCTTT. The complete variable domain, with remaining parts taken from reference TRBV30 and TRBJ1-1, reads SQTIHQWPATLVQPVGSPLSLECTVEGTSNPNLYWYRQAAGRGLQLLFYSVGIGQISSEVPQNLSASRPQDRQFILSSKKLLLSDSGFYLCAWSWSLMNTEAFFGQGTRLTVV.

The chain joins TRBV5-1 to TRBJ2-1; 13 positions agree with TRBD2. In germline, CDR1 is SGHRS, CDR2 YFSETQ. Trimming took 2 bases from V and 7 from J; bases not matched to a gene: 3. The CDR3 extends over 15 amino acids. CDR3 residues: CASSLLAGGPNEQFF. DNA of the CDR3: TGCGCCAGCAGCTTACTAGCGGGGGGGCCGAATGAGCAGTTCTTC.

This clone was counted between two and nine times. The final CDR3 position lacks the conserved phenylalanine or tryptophan, pointing to a likely read error. Because the CDR3's place on the DNA is in doubt, the DNA is left out and the CDR3 is given as listed by TCRdb. The rearrangement links TRBV11-2 to TRBJ1-4; TRBD1 reflects the table's D call only, with no check against the DNA. Looked up from germline, CDR1 is SGHAT and CDR2 is FQNNGV. The CDR3 comprises 14 residues, both ends counted. The CDR3 is CASSASPQGREFHL.

This clone was recorded only once. The chain has TRBV6-5 and TRBJ2-2, with TRBD1 identical over 9 bases. The CDR3 totals 14 residues. The germline gives CDR1 MNHEY, CDR2 SVGAGI. V gave up 6 bases and J gave up 6 bases; unmatched junction bases: 5. The CDR3 spells CASRMTGGPGELFF. In DNA form, the CDR3 reads TGTGCCAGCAGGATGACAGGGGGACCCGGGGAGCTGTTTTTT.

This chain connects TRBV4-2 to TRBJ2-7; 7 nucleotides line up with TRBD1. With 0 bases clipped from V and 4 bases from J, the junction kept 6 bases outside the gene matches. The V gene's germline CDR1 is LGHNA and CDR2 YNFKEQ. The CDR3 sequence is 15 residues long. The CDR3 nucleotides are TGTGCCAGCAGCCAAGATATGAGGGGGCAATACGAGCAGTACTTC. It encodes CASSQDMRGQYEQYF.

The chain combines TRBV19 with TRBJ1-1; tentatively, D is TRBD1 (5 bases). The CDR3 consists of 15 residues. V lost 5 bases to trimming and J lost 1 base, with 14 bases between them. Germline CDR1 LNHDA, CDR2 SQIVND (reference sequence). The CDR3 coding sequence is TGTGCCAGTAGTTTGATCGACAGACAGAACACTGAAGCTTTCTTT. Protein: CASSLIDRQNTEAFF.

This clone was picked up one time. V gene TRBV28 combines with J gene TRBJ1-6; 7 bases fit TRBD1. J lost 9 bases, V lost 7 bases, and 9 bases had no gene match. The CDR3 covers 14 residues. Germline CDR1 reads MDHEN; CDR2 reads SYDVKM. DNA of the CDR3: TGTGCCAGCAAGTACAGGGGTGGTAGTTCACCCCTCCACTTT. This translates into CASKYRGGSSPLHF.

The genes are TRBV25-1 and TRBJ2-7, with 9 bases lining up with TRBD1. This CDR3 is built from 13 residues. In germline, CDR1 is MGHDK, CDR2 SYGVNS. The V segment lost 6 bases and the J segment 5 bases; nucleotides outside the gene matches: 5. The CDR3 spells CASSGTGRDEQYF. CDR3 nucleotides: TGTGCCAGCAGCGGGACAGGGAGAGACGAGCAGTACTTC.

This chain joins TRBV4-2 and TRBJ2-1, with 7 bases fitting TRBD1. The germline CDR1 and CDR2 sequences are LGHNA and YNFKEQ. The J segment lost 3 bases and the V segment lost 2 bases, leaving 4 bases of the junction unmatched. The CDR3 is 15 residues long. This CDR3 reads CASSQNRDSYNEQFF. CDR3 sequence (DNA): TGTGCCAGCAGCCAAAACCGGGACAGCTACAATGAGCAGTTCTTC.

The CDR3 sequence is CASSLPTGGGNEKLFF. The DNA for the CDR3 is TGTGCCAGTAGTCTCCCTACAGGGGGGGGAAATGAAAAACTGTTTTTT. The chain links TRBV19 to TRBJ1-4; 8 nucleotides align to TRBD1. V shed 5 bases, J shed 5 bases, and the junction held 10 bases outside the gene matches. The length of the CDR3 is 16 residues. The germline V gene has CDR1 LNHDA and CDR2 SQIVND (reference sequence).

V gene TRBV30 combines with J gene TRBJ1-6; D uncertain. Germline lookup yields CDR1 GTSNPN and CDR2 SVGIG (reference sequence). The CDR3 consists of 14 residues. V lost 4 bases to trimming and J lost 10 bases, with 17 bases between them. CDR3 sequence reads: CAWNGQQRASPLHF. DNA of the CDR3: TGTGCCTGGAACGGTCAACAGAGGGCATCACCCCTCCACTTT.

The chain links TRBV5-1 to TRBJ2-1; 9 bases are a match to TRBD1. V shed 2 bases and J 2 bases; nucleotides not matched to a gene: 2. The CDR3 extends over 15 amino acids. CDR1 is SGHRS, CDR2 YFSETQ, per germline. In DNA, the CDR3 is TGCGCCAGCAGCTTACAGGGGGCCACCTACAATGAGCAGTTCTTC. Translated: CASSLQGATYNEQFF. Filled out from reference TRBV5-1 and TRBJ2-1, the complete variable domain reads KAGVTQTPRYLIKTRGQQVTLSCSPISGHRSVSWYQQTPGQGLQFLFEYFSETQRNKGNFPGRFSGRQFSNSRSEMNVSTLELGDSALYLCASSLQGATYNEQFFGPGTRLTVL.

This clone was seen once. The V gene is TRBV19, the J gene TRBJ1-6; D might be TRBD1 (6 bases). Trimming cost V 6 bases and J 10 bases, with 19 bases left between them. CDR3 length equals 15 residues. The germline V gene encodes CDR1 LNHDA and CDR2 SQIVND (reference sequence). CDR3 DNA: TGTGCCAGTAGAGGGGGGGGAGGTGTCAGATCACCCCTCCACTTT. It encodes CASRGGGGVRSPLHF.

The chain is built from TRBV7-3 and TRBJ2-1; 7 nucleotides line up with TRBD2. Trimming cost V 5 bases and J 0 bases; bases outside gene matches: 4. This CDR3 spans 15 amino acids. Per the germline V gene, CDR1 is SGHTA and CDR2 is FQGTGA. The CDR3 DNA is TGTGCCAGCAGCGGGGGGGTAAGCTCCTACAATGAGCAGTTCTTC. This encodes CASSGGVSSYNEQFF.

The chain links TRBV14 to TRBJ2-5; TRBD2 matches at 9 bases. This CDR3 contains 16 residues. In germline, CDR1 is SGHDN, CDR2 FVKESK. Unmatched junction bases numbered 10, after V lost 4 bases and J lost 4 bases. CDR3 coding DNA: TGTGCCAGCAGCCCGATGCGAGGCGGGGGGGCAGAGACCCAGTACTTC. It specifies CASSPMRGGGAETQYF. Full variable domain (remainder filled in from reference TRBV14 and TRBJ2-5): EAGVTQFPSHSVIEKGQTVTLRCDPISGHDNLYWYRRVMGKEIKFLLHFVKESKQDESGMPNNRFLAERTGGTYSTLKVQPAELEDSGVYFCASSPMRGGGAETQYFGPGTRLLVL.

This chain links TRBV7-9 with TRBJ2-4, with 14 bases aligning to TRBD2. Germline V gene sequence: CDR1 SEHNR, CDR2 FQNEAQ (reference sequence). This CDR3 comprises 14 residues. Germline trimming cut 6 bases from V and 13 bases from J; bases unmatched to any gene: 8. The CDR3 DNA follows: TGTGCCAGCAGTCTCGAGGGACTAGCGGGGGAGCAGTACTTC. The encoded protein is CASSLEGLAGEQYF.

This sequence joins TRBV19 and TRBJ1-2; D perhaps matches TRBD1 (6 bases). Germline-derived CDR1 and CDR2 are LNHDA and SQIVND (reference sequence). The CDR3 length is 15 residues. V lost 10 bases, J lost 4 bases, and 22 bases lay in between. CDR3 in DNA: TGTGCCACTAACACCCCGCGACAGGCCACCTATGGCTACACCTTC. Residues: CATNTPRQATYGYTF.

The J gene is TRBJ1-4, the V gene TRBV4-1, with unresolved D. Germline V lookup: CDR1 MGHRA, CDR2 YSYEKL. The CDR3 totals 15 residues. V was cut by 5 bases and J by 0 bases, with 10 bases left in between. The CDR3 protein is CASSWTTTTNEKLFF. CDR3 DNA: TGCGCCAGCAGCTGGACGACTACAACTAATGAAAAACTGTTTTTT.

The table lists this clone with a count of one. A read error may produce the germline difference seen at one junction end. This same CDR3 is encoded by further DNA sequences in the sample. V is TRBV5-1 and J is TRBJ2-7, with D perhaps matching TRBD2 (6 bases). CDR1 and CDR2 from the germline V gene are SGHRS and YFSETQ. The CDR3 is 11 amino acids. CDR3 DNA sequence: TGCGCTAGCAGCCTTGGGGGGGAGCAGTACTTC. It translates to CASSLGGEQYF.

This sequence joins TRBV19 and TRBJ2-5, with a weak D call TRBD2 (5 bases). Per the germline V gene, CDR1 is LNHDA and CDR2 is SQIVND (reference sequence). This CDR3 has 13 residues. With 4 bases removed from V and 0 bases from J, the gap between germline ends came to 6 bases. CDR3: CASSRENQETQYF. The DNA for the CDR3 is TGTGCCAGTAGTAGGGAGAACCAAGAGACCCAGTACTTC.

This clone showed up just once. The CDR3 coding sequence is TGTGCCAGCAGTTTATCGGAGGGTCACACTGAAGCTTTCTTT. It is translated as CASSLSEGHTEAFF. This rearrangement joins TRBV27 to TRBJ1-1; the D is unclear. Germline-derived CDR1 and CDR2 are MNHEY and SMNVEV (reference sequence). Deletions cut 0 bases from V and 3 bases from J, with 8 bases between. This CDR3 is 14 amino acids long.

This rearrangement joins TRBV30 to TRBJ2-1, with TRBD2 matching 9 bases. Germline CDR1 is GTSNPN and CDR2 is SVGIG (reference sequence). This CDR3 comprises 17 residues. V lost 7 bases and J lost 0; bases outside the gene matches: 13. The CDR3 DNA follows: TGTGCCTCGCACCGCGCCGCGGGGGGGTTCTCCTACAATGAGCAGTTCTTC. Its translation: CASHRAAGGFSYNEQFF.

The chain couples TRBV13 to TRBJ1-1; tentative D call: TRBD1 (5 bases). V lost 5 bases and J lost 4, with 11 bases in between. The CDR3 spans 13 residues. Germline V gene sequence: CDR1 PRHDT, CDR2 FYEKMQ (reference sequence). The CDR3 DNA is TGTGCCAGCAGCCCGCGGGGGTCCACTGAAGCTTTCTTT. Amino acid sequence: CASSPRGSTEAFF.

Written as DNA, the CDR3 is TGTGCCAGCAGCCTCCGGGACAGGGGCCTTACTGAAGCTTTCTTT. Translating it yields CASSLRDRGLTEAFF. The chain uses TRBV7-9 and TRBJ1-1; 10 nucleotides line up with TRBD1. Per the germline V gene, CDR1 is SEHNR and CDR2 is FQNEAQ (reference sequence). CDR3 size: 15 residues. J lost 5 bases, V lost 5 bases, and 8 bases had no gene match.

This CDR3 reads CASSFGLREYGYTF. CDR3 in DNA: TGTGCCAGCAGCTTTGGACTGAGGGAATATGGCTACACCTTC. The genes are TRBV5-5 and TRBJ1-2, with D uncertain. CDR1 and CDR2 from the germline V gene are SGHKS and YYEKEE (reference sequence). The CDR3 loop spans 14 amino acids. V was trimmed by 2 bases and J by 5 bases, leaving 13 bases between them.

This clone is a singleton in its sample. The gene calls are TRBV9 and TRBJ2-1; 14 positions match TRBD2. This CDR3 comprises 16 residues. With V trimmed by 4 bases and J by 10 bases, 10 bases remained unmatched. CDR1 SGDLS and CDR2 YYNGEE come from the germline V gene. As DNA, the CDR3 is TGTGCCAGCAGCCCTAGGACTAGCGGGGGGTCAGGCGAGCAGTTCTTC. Translating gives CASSPRTSGGSGEQFF. Combining the CDR3 with reference TRBV9 and TRBJ2-1 gives the whole variable domain DSGVTQTPKHLITATGQRVTLRCSPRSGDLSVYWYQQSLDQGLQFLIQYYNGEERAKGNILERFSAQQFPDLHSELNLSSLELGDSALYFCASSPRTSGGSGEQFFGPGTRLTVL.

The genes are TRBV30 and TRBJ2-5; TRBD2 agrees at 8 bases. CDR1 GTSNPN and CDR2 SVGIG come from the germline V gene (reference sequence). This CDR3 is 15 amino acids long. V dropped 1 base and J dropped 5; count of bases not matched to a gene: 9. In DNA, the CDR3 is TGTGCCTGGAGTGGTCTCGGGGGGGCCGGGGAGACCCAGTACTTC. This gives the protein CAWSGLGGAGETQYF.

The V call is TRBV5-1, the J call TRBJ1-1; D may be TRBD1 (5 bases). The germline gives CDR1 SGHRS, CDR2 YFSETQ. With 1 base removed from V and 4 bases from J, the gap between germline ends came to 14 bases. This CDR3 region has 15 residues. The CDR3 DNA follows: TGCGCCAGCAGCTTGTGGGGGGAGAGAGGCACTGAAGCTTTCTTT. Amino acids: CASSLWGERGTEAFF.

The gene calls are TRBV4-3 and TRBJ1-6; TRBD1 matches 9 bases. J gave up 6 bases and V 0 bases, and 9 bases lay outside the gene matches. In germline, CDR1 is LGHNA, CDR2 YSLEER. CDR3 length equals 18 residues. This chain's CDR3 is CASSQDIQGAVGNSPLHF. CDR3 nucleotide sequence: TGCGCCAGCAGCCAAGATATACAGGGGGCAGTCGGTAATTCACCCCTCCACTTT.